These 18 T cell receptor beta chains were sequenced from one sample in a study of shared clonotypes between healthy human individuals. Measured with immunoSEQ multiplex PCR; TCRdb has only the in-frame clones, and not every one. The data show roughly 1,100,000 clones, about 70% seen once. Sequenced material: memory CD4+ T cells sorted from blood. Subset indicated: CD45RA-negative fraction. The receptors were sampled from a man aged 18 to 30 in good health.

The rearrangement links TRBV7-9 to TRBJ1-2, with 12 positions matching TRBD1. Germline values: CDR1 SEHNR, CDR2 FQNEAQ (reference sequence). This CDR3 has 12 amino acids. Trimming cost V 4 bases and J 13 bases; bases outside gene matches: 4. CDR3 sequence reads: CASSSGQGAFTF. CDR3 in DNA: TGTGCCAGCAGCTCGGGACAGGGGGCTTTCACCTTC.

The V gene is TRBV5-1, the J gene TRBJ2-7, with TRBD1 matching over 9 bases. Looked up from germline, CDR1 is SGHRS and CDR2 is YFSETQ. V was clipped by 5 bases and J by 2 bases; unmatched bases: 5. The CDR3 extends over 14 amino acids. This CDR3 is CASSRTGDTYEQYF. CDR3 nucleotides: TGCGCCAGCAGTCGGACAGGGGACACCTACGAGCAGTACTTC.

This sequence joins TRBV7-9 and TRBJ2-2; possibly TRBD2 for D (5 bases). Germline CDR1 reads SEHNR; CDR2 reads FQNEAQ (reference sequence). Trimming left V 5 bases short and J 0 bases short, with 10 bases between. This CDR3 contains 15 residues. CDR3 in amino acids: CASSQAAANTGELFF. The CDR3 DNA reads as TGTGCCAGCAGCCAAGCGGCAGCGAACACCGGGGAGCTGTTTTTT.

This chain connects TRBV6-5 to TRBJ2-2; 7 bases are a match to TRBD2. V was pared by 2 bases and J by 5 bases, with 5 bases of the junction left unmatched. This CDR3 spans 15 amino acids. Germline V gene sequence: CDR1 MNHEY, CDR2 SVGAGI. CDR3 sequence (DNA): TGTGCCAGCAGTTACGGACTAGTCCGAACCGGGGAGCTGTTTTTT. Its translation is CASSYGLVRTGELFF.

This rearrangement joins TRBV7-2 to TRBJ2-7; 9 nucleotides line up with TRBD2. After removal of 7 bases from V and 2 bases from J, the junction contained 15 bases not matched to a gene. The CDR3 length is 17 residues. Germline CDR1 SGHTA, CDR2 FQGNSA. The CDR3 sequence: CASNLQTRAGGAYEQYF. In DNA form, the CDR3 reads TGTGCCAGCAACCTACAGACCAGAGCGGGAGGCGCCTACGAGCAGTACTTC.

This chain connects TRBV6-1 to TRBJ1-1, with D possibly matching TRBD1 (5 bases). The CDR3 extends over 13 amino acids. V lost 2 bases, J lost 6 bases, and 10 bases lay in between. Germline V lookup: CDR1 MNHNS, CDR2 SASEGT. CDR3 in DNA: TGTGCCAGCAGTGAAAATAGGGGCCCTGAAGCTTTCTTT. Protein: CASSENRGPEAFF.

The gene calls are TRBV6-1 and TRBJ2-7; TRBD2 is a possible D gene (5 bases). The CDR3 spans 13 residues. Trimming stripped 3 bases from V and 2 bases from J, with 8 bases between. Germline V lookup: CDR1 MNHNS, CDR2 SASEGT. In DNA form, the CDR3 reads TGTGCCAGCAGTGATAGCGCTGCCTACGAGCAGTACTTC. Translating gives CASSDSAAYEQYF.

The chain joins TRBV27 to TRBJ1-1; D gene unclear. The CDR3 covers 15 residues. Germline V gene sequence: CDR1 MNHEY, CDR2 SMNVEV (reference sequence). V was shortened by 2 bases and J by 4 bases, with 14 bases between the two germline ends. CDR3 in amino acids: CASSLRPGGTTEAFF. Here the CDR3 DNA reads TGTGCCAGCAGTTTACGTCCAGGCGGAACCACTGAAGCTTTCTTT.

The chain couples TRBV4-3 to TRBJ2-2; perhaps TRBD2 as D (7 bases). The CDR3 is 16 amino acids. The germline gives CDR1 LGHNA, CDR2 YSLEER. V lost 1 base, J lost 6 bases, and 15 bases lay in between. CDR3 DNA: TGCGCCAGCAGCCAAGGCGGGGGCAAGGGACCCGGGGAGCTGTTTTTT. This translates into CASSQGGGKGPGELFF.

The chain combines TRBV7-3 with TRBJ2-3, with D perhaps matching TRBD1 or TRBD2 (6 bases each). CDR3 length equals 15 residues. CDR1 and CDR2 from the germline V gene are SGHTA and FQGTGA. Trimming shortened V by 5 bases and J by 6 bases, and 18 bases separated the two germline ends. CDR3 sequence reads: CASSPPGGGLDTQYF. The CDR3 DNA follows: TGTGCCAGCAGCCCCCCCGGTGGGGGGCTTGATACGCAGTATTTT.

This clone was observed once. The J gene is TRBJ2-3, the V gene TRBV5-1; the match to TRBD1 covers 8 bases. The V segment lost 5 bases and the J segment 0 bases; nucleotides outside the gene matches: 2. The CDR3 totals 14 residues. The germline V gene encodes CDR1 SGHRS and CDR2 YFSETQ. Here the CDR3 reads CASRDRVSTDTQYF. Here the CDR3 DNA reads TGCGCCAGCAGGGACAGGGTTAGCACAGATACGCAGTATTTT.

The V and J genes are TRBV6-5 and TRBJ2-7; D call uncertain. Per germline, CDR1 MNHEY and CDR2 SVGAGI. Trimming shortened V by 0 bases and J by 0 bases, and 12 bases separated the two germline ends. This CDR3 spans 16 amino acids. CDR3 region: CASSYSVVTNSYEQYF. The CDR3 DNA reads TGTGCCAGCAGTTACTCGGTCGTCACCAACTCCTACGAGCAGTACTTC.

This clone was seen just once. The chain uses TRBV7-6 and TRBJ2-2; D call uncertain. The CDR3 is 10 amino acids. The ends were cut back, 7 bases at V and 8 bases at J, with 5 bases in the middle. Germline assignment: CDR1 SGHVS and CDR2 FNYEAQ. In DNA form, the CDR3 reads TGTGCCAGCACCTCGGGGGAGCTGTTTTTT. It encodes CASTSGELFF.

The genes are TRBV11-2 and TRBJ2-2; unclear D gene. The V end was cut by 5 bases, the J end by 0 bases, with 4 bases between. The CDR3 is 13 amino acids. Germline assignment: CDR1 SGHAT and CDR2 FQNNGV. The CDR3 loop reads CASSPTNTGELFF. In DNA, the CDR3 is TGTGCCAGCAGCCCAACGAACACCGGGGAGCTGTTTTTT.

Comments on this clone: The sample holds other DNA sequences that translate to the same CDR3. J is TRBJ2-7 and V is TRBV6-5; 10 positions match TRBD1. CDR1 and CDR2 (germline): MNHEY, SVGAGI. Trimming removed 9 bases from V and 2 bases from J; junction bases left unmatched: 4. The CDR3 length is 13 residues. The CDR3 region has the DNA TGTGCCAGTCGGGACAGGGGCCCCTACGAGCAGTACTTC. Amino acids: CASRDRGPYEQYF.

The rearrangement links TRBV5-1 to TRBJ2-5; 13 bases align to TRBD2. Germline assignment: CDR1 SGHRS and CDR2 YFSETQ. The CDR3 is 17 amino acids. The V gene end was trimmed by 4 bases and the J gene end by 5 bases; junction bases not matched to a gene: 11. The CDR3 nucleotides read TGCGCCAGCAGCCCAACTAGCGGGAGGGCTCGGGGTGAGACCCAGTACTTC. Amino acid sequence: CASSPTSGRARGETQYF.

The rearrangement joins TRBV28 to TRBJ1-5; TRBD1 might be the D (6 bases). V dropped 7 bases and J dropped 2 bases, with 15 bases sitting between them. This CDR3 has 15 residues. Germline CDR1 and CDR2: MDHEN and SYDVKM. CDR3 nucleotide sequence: TGTGCCAGCAACCAAGGGGGGGCACGCAATCAGCCCCAGCATTTT. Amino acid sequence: CASNQGGARNQPQHF.

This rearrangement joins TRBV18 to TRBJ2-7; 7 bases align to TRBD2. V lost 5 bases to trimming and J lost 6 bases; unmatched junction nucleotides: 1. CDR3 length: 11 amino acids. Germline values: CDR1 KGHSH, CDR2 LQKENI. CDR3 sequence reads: CASSASGEQYF. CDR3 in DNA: TGTGCCAGCTCAGCTAGCGGCGAGCAGTACTTC. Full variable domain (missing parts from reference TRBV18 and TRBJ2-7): NAGVMQNPRHLVRRRGQEARLRCSPMKGHSHVYWYRQLPEEGLKFMVYLQKENIIDESGMPKERFSAEFPKEGPSILRIQQVVRGDSAAYFCASSASGEQYFGPGTRLTVT.